The rows below give T cell receptor beta chains drawn from one sample of a study of T cells after yellow fever vaccination. TCRdb independently ran MiXCR on the 5' RACE reads; one entry per CDR3 protein. The sample lists fewer than 450,000 distinct CDR3 sequences, approximately 10% seen once, with 18% in the top ten. Here the sequenced sample was PBMCs, taken on the day of the first yellow fever vaccination. These receptors came from a man aged 18 to 30 who received the YFV17D yellow fever vaccine. Both conserved end residues are part of each CDR3.

V,length,J,CDR3
TRBV7-2,15,TRBJ2-6,CASSYGGTGANVLTF
TRBV3-1,15,TRBJ1-1,CASSQNRLLNTEAFF
TRBV7-7,15,TRBJ2-2,CASSVGLASNGELFF
TRBV4-3,17,TRBJ2-3,CASSQDYVTASTDTQYF
TRBV5-1,14,TRBJ2-1,CASWRDAGFDEQFF
TRBV11-2,16,TRBJ1-2,CASSLDPDGTDGGYTF
TRBV7-2,15,TRBJ1-1,CASSLAYRENTEAFF
TRBV5-1,13,TRBJ2-5,CASRDGPQETQYF
TRBV6-1,14,TRBJ2-4,CASPAQVAKNIQYF
TRBV11-2,19,TRBJ2-1,CASSQPQERGGRAYNEQFF
TRBV4-3,15,TRBJ2-1,CASSQDSPVYNEQFF
TRBV5-6,15,TRBJ2-5,CASSDSRGLQETQYF
TRBV4-2,18,TRBJ1-5,CASSQEGHRSHPNQPQHF
TRBV25-1,16,TRBJ1-4,CASSDPGQGANEKLFF
TRBV3-1,12,TRBJ2-3,CASSDRPDTQYF
TRBV6-1,14,TRBJ1-1,CASSPDRQNTEAFF
TRBV4-3,17,TRBJ2-6,CASSQETQGTGANVLTF
TRBV6-5,15,TRBJ1-2,CASSYGTGSNYGYTF
TRBV6-2/TRBV6-3,13,TRBJ1-4,CASSTREDEKLFF
TRBV20-1,14,TRBJ2-7,CSARDQGQGYEQYF
TRBV7-9,10,TRBJ1-6,CASSFGAIPF
TRBV5-6,16,TRBJ1-6,CASSLALGGIRSPLHF
TRBV6-5,15,TRBJ2-4,CASSYSFRGLGIQYF
TRBV25-1,19,TRBJ1-1,CASSEYIAKNLRENTEAFF
TRBV7-2,17,TRBJ2-5,CASSLGSGGGAFKTQYF
TRBV5-1,17,TRBJ2-5,CASSLAVSAGEGETQYF
TRBV3-1,14,TRBJ1-6,CASEESSYNSPLHF
TRBV28,16,TRBJ2-2,CASSWGSLSRTGELFF
TRBV7-6,15,TRBJ1-3,CASSPRGTGENTIYF